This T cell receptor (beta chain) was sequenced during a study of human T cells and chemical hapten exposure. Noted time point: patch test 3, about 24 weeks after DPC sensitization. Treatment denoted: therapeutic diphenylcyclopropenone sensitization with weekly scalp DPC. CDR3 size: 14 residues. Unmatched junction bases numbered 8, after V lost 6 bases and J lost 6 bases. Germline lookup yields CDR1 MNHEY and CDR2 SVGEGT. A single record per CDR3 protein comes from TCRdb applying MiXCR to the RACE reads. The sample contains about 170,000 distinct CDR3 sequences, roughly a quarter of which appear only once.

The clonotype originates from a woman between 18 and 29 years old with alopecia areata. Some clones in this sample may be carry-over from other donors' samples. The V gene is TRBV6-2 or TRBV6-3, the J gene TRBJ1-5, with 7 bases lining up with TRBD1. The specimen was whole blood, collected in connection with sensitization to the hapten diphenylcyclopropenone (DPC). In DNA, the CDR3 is TGTGCCAGCAGCTCTCCAGGGGGTCGTCAGCCCCAGCATTTT. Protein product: CASSSPGGRQPQHF.